The 15 T cell receptor beta chains below all came from one sample that was sequenced in a study of radiotherapy plus CTLA-4 blockade in lung cancer. The repertoire was sequenced with immunoSEQ multiplex PCR; TCRdb's copy has only in-frame clones and lacks some. The data contain about 76,000 clones, approximately 80% of them seen just once; the ten biggest clones take up 0.65% to 0.85%. The sample was peripheral blood, taken from a patient treated with radiotherapy plus ipilimumab. All receptors come from a human donor with non-small cell lung cancer who had stable disease on radiotherapy plus ipilimumab.

The count of this clone is one. The V call is TRBV18, the J call TRBJ2-3; 9 bases line up with TRBD2. J gave up 3 bases and V 3 bases, and 7 bases lay outside the gene matches. Germline V gene lookup returns CDR1 KGHSH and CDR2 LQKENI. The CDR3 covers 16 residues. In DNA, the CDR3 is TGTGCCAGCTCACCTGGGCGGGGGGGCCATACAGATACGCAGTATTTT. This codes for CASSPGRGGHTDTQYF.

The J gene is TRBJ2-7, the V gene TRBV19; the D is unclear. CDR1 and CDR2 from the germline V gene are LNHDA and SQIVND (reference sequence). V was trimmed by 5 bases and J by 2 bases, leaving 13 bases between them. The CDR3 is 14 amino acids. The CDR3 here is CASSPARVPYEQYF. The CDR3 DNA is TGTGCCAGTAGTCCGGCAAGAGTTCCCTACGAGCAGTACTTC.

The gene calls are TRBV11-1 and TRBJ2-1; 9 nucleotides agree with TRBD1. The V gene's germline CDR1 is SGHAT and CDR2 FQDESV (reference sequence). Unmatched junction bases numbered 11, after V lost 8 bases and J lost 6 bases. The CDR3 is made up of 15 amino acids. The DNA of the CDR3 is TGTGCCAGCCGTTCCTCCGGGACAGGGCGCAATGAGCAGTTCTTC. Its protein product is CASRSSGTGRNEQFF. Full variable domain (missing parts from reference TRBV11-1 and TRBJ2-1): EAEVAQSPRYKITEKSQAVAFWCDPISGHATLYWYRQILGQGPELLVQFQDESVVDDSQLPKDRFSAERLKGVDSTLKIQPAELGDSAMYLCASRSSGTGRNEQFFGPGTRLTVL.

The sample holds a few counts of this clone. The chain is built from TRBV18 and TRBJ2-5, with 14 positions matching TRBD2. Trimming removed 4 bases from V and 3 bases from J; junction bases left unmatched: 4. Looked up from germline, CDR1 is KGHSH and CDR2 is LQKENI. The CDR3 has 16 amino acids. CDR3 loop: CASSRRLAGGEETQYF. CDR3 nucleotides: TGTGCCAGCTCACGCCGACTAGCGGGAGGGGAAGAGACCCAGTACTTC.

This clone has a single count. J is TRBJ2-2 and V is TRBV18; 7 nucleotides align to TRBD1. The CDR3 length is 18 residues. The V gene end was trimmed by 1 base and the J gene end by 6 bases; junction bases not matched to a gene: 14. The germline V gene encodes CDR1 KGHSH and CDR2 LQKENI. CDR3 loop: CASSPLPLTGFNSGELFF. CDR3 DNA: TGTGCCAGCTCACCACTTCCGTTGACAGGGTTTAATTCCGGGGAGCTGTTTTTT.

The chain uses TRBV11-3 and TRBJ2-7; possible D gene TRBD2, 5 bases. V lost 5 bases and J lost 4, with 18 bases in between. Germline V gene lookup returns CDR1 SGHNT and CDR2 YENEEA. The CDR3 spans 15 residues. CDR3 residues: CASSLGGPDHYEQYF. CDR3 in DNA: TGTGCCAGCAGCCTTGGAGGACCAGATCATTACGAGCAGTACTTC.

This clone was counted only a few times. CDR3 nucleotides: TGTGCCAGCAGCGTAGTGCTCGGTGGCGAGCAGTACTTC. As protein: CASSVVLGGEQYF. The V call is TRBV9, the J call TRBJ2-7; no clear D gene. Germline assignment: CDR1 SGDLS and CDR2 YYNGEE. V lost 0 bases, J lost 6 bases, and 10 bases lay in between. The CDR3 totals 13 residues.

In this sample, this clone turned up once. The gene calls are TRBV9 and TRBJ2-7, with D possibly TRBD1 on 6 matching bases. Trimming cost V 4 bases and J 0 bases, with 11 bases left between them. Germline CDR1 and CDR2: SGDLS and YYNGEE. There are 14 residues in the CDR3. CDR3 in DNA: TGTGCCAGCAGCAGACAGGTCAGCTCCTACGAGCAGTACTTC. Translating it yields CASSRQVSSYEQYF.

The chain carries TRBV5-1 and TRBJ2-3; D gene ambiguous. CDR1 is SGHRS, CDR2 YFSETQ, per germline. CDR3 length: 12 residues. V was cut by 7 bases and J by 4 bases, with 10 bases left in between. The CDR3 region is CASRLTADTQYF. CDR3 DNA sequence: TGCGCCAGCCGCCTTACTGCAGATACGCAGTATTTT.

This chain connects TRBV5-4 to TRBJ1-6; 7 nucleotides match TRBD1. CDR3 length: 15 residues. The junction had 8 bases not matched to a gene; V was cut back by 4 bases and J by 7 bases. Germline values: CDR1 SGHNT, CDR2 YYREEE (reference sequence). This CDR3 is CASSPAPGQNSPLHF. The DNA for the CDR3 is TGTGCCAGCAGCCCGGCCCCGGGACAGAATTCACCCCTCCACTTT.

The chain employs TRBV15 and TRBJ2-1; TRBD2 agrees at 7 bases. This CDR3 spans 16 amino acids. Trimming removed 0 bases from V and 7 bases from J; junction bases left unmatched: 9. The germline V gene has CDR1 LNHNV and CDR2 YYDKDF (reference sequence). CDR3 loop: CATSREGLGARNEQFF. In nucleotides, the CDR3 is TGTGCCACCAGCAGAGAAGGACTAGGGGCGAGGAATGAGCAGTTCTTC.

This clone was seen just once. The rearrangement joins TRBV5-4 to TRBJ1-4; no clear D gene. The V and J ends lost 4 bases and 8 bases respectively, with 9 bases between them. The germline V gene encodes CDR1 SGHNT and CDR2 YYREEE (reference sequence). The CDR3 is 12 amino acids. DNA of the CDR3: TGTGCCAGCAGCCGCCCCGGGGAAAAACTGTTTTTT. It translates to CASSRPGEKLFF.

CDR3: CASTRGLSNTEAFF. CDR3 bases: TGTGCCAGCACGAGAGGTTTGTCGAACACTGAAGCTTTCTTT. The chain joins TRBV2 to TRBJ1-1; D is unclear. The CDR3 has 14 residues. CDR1 and CDR2 from the germline V gene are SNHLY and FYNNEI. V lost 7 bases, J lost 1 base, and 13 bases lay in between.

The rearrangement links TRBV28 to TRBJ2-1, with 8 bases matching TRBD1. Germline loops: CDR1 MDHEN, CDR2 SYDVKM. The J segment lost 7 bases and the V segment lost 5 bases, leaving 7 bases of the junction unmatched. The CDR3 consists of 14 residues. DNA of the CDR3: TGTGCCAGCAGTGTGACAGGGGAAGGAAATGAGCAGTTCTTC. Translated: CASSVTGEGNEQFF.

The chain has TRBV29-1 and TRBJ1-1; D is undetermined. CDR1 is SQVTM and CDR2 is ANQGSEA in the germline V gene. This CDR3 is built from 13 residues. The ends were cut back, 2 bases at V and 4 bases at J, with 11 bases in the middle. The CDR3 nucleotides read TGCAGCGTTGAAAGGCAAGTTGGCACTGAAGCTTTCTTT. Its protein product is CSVERQVGTEAFF.